The 25 T cell receptor beta chains listed next were all sequenced from one sample in a study of blood T cell repertoires in COVID-19. TCRdb keeps only in-frame clones here, not all; method: immunoSEQ multiplex PCR. The sample yields some 130,000 clones, 75% to 90% seen once. Sequenced input: PBMCs or T cells enriched from blood (not recorded which). The receptor source for this set is a man aged 25 to 40 who had recovered from COVID-19.

The rearrangement links TRBV11-2 to TRBJ1-2, with TRBD1 matching 7 bases. Looked up from germline, CDR1 is SGHAT and CDR2 is FQNNGV. The CDR3 has 14 residues. J was trimmed by 2 bases and V by 5 bases; bases with no gene match: 5. The CDR3 here is CASSPLTGNYGYTF. The CDR3 DNA reads TGTGCCAGCAGCCCTCTGACAGGGAACTATGGCTACACCTTC.

The CDR3: CASRVTGGVDTQYF. The DNA for the CDR3 is TGCGCCAGCAGGGTGACAGGGGGTGTAGATACGCAGTATTTT. The chain uses TRBV5-1 and TRBJ2-3; TRBD1 agrees at 9 bases. In germline, CDR1 is SGHRS, CDR2 YFSETQ. The CDR3 length is 14 residues. With V trimmed by 5 bases and J by 5 bases, 6 bases remained unmatched.

V and J are TRBV4-2 and TRBJ2-2; no clear D. Deletions cut 0 bases from V and 3 bases from J, with 8 bases between. CDR3 length: 15 amino acids. Germline V gene lookup returns CDR1 LGHNA and CDR2 YNFKEQ. The CDR3 DNA follows: TGTGCCAGCAGCCAAGAGGCCCCAGACACCGGGGAGCTGTTTTTT. Protein: CASSQEAPDTGELFF.

J is TRBJ2-5 and V is TRBV30, with 7 bases matching TRBD2. V was clipped by 4 bases and J by 5 bases; unmatched bases: 13. CDR1 is GTSNPN and CDR2 is SVGIG in the germline V gene (reference sequence). CDR3 size: 15 residues. The DNA for the CDR3 is TGTGCCTGGACCAGCCGGGACTACCGGAGGGAGACCCAGTACTTC. Translation gives CAWTSRDYRRETQYF.

This clone appeared once. The V and J genes are TRBV5-1 and TRBJ1-4; a weak D match, TRBD1 (6 bases). Trimming removed 4 bases from V and 4 bases from J, with 14 bases in between. The germline CDR1 and CDR2 sequences are SGHRS and YFSETQ. The CDR3 sequence is 15 residues long. This chain's CDR3 is CASSPTGFVNEKLFF. CDR3 DNA sequence: TGCGCCAGCAGCCCAACAGGGTTCGTTAATGAAAAACTGTTTTTT.

CDR3 protein: CASRGALINQPQHF. Here the CDR3 DNA reads TGTGCCAGCAGGGGGGCCTTAATCAATCAGCCCCAGCATTTT. This sequence joins TRBV2 and TRBJ1-5; D may be TRBD1 (6 bases). The germline CDR1 and CDR2 sequences are SNHLY and FYNNEI. The CDR3 is 14 residues long. The V and J ends lost 6 bases and 3 bases respectively, with 12 bases between them.

This chain connects TRBV27 to TRBJ2-7; 11 positions agree with TRBD1. J lost 0 bases, V lost 7 bases, and 5 bases had no gene match. This CDR3 has 15 residues. CDR1 and CDR2 (germline): MNHEY, SMNVEV (reference sequence). The CDR3 loop is CASTLGTGGSYEQYF. The CDR3 DNA reads TGTGCCAGCACCCTCGGGACAGGGGGCTCCTACGAGCAGTACTTC.

This clone was seen once. V gene TRBV5-1 combines with J gene TRBJ2-2; D perhaps matches TRBD1 (5 bases). CDR3 length: 15 residues. V was shortened by 0 bases and J by 7 bases, with 13 bases between the two germline ends. Germline V gene lookup returns CDR1 SGHRS and CDR2 YFSETQ. The CDR3 is CASSLDGRGDGELFF. The CDR3 coding sequence is TGCGCCAGCAGCTTGGATGGTAGGGGTGACGGGGAGCTGTTTTTT.

CDR3 sequence (DNA): TGTGCCAGCAGTGGGGGGGGTCTTGGGGAAAAACTGTTTTTT. Translating gives CASSGGGLGEKLFF. The chain carries TRBV27 and TRBJ1-4; D might be TRBD1 (5 bases). Looked up from germline, CDR1 is MNHEY and CDR2 is SMNVEV (reference sequence). Trimming removed 5 bases at V and 8 bases at J, with 15 bases between. The length of the CDR3 is 14 residues.

This clone was counted once. The rearrangement uses TRBV6-1 and TRBJ2-7; tentatively, D is TRBD1 (5 bases). The germline CDR1 and CDR2 sequences are MNHNS and SASEGT. The CDR3 is 15 amino acids. Trimming pared 1 base from V and 0 bases from J, leaving 10 bases between. For the CDR3, the DNA is TGTGCCAGCAGTGAAGGGGGCAGCCTCTCCTACGAGCAGTACGTC. Protein product: CASSEGGSLSYEQYV.

There are a few counts of this clone. The rearrangement uses TRBV27 and TRBJ1-5, with 7 bases lining up with TRBD1. The CDR3 has 15 amino acids. In germline, CDR1 is MNHEY, CDR2 SMNVEV (reference sequence). Trimming took 5 bases from V and 4 from J; bases not matched to a gene: 8. For the CDR3, the DNA is TGTGCCAGCAGTCTTTCCACAGGGGTAAATCAGCCCCAGCATTTT. This gives the protein CASSLSTGVNQPQHF.

This chain links TRBV9 with TRBJ2-5; 9 bases line up with TRBD1. V lost 0 bases, J lost 4 bases, and 16 bases stayed unmatched. The CDR3 extends over 19 amino acids. Germline V gene data show CDR1 as SGDLS and CDR2 as YYNGEE. CDR3 amino acids: CASSVEEGQGSPRGETQYF. DNA of the CDR3: TGTGCCAGCAGCGTAGAGGAGGGACAGGGTTCTCCCAGGGGAGAGACCCAGTACTTC.

This sequence joins TRBV11-2 and TRBJ2-1; TRBD1 matches 8 bases. The CDR3 runs 15 residues. V gave up 5 bases and J gave up 1 base; unmatched junction bases: 4. In germline, CDR1 is SGHAT, CDR2 FQNNGV. In DNA form, the CDR3 reads TGTGCCAGCAGCGGGGACAGGCTTTCCTACAATGAGCAGTTCTTC. This sequence encodes CASSGDRLSYNEQFF.

This clone was seen only a few times. This chain joins TRBV12-5 and TRBJ2-7; 8 nucleotides match TRBD2. The V gene's germline CDR1 is LGHNT and CDR2 FRNRAP. V was clipped by 0 bases and J by 0 bases; unmatched bases: 13. The CDR3 is made up of 19 amino acids. CDR3 residues: CASGLVAGGNLPSSYEQYV. The DNA of the CDR3 is TGTGCTAGTGGTTTGGTCGCGGGGGGCAACCTCCCGAGCTCCTACGAGCAGTACGTC.

This clone was found once. The chain employs TRBV6-5 and TRBJ1-6, with 8 nucleotides matching TRBD1. Trimming at V came to 2 bases and at J to 15 bases, leaving 6 bases not matched to a gene. Looked up from germline, CDR1 is MNHEY and CDR2 is SVGAGI. The CDR3 runs to 13 residues. The CDR3 DNA sequence: TGTGCCAGCAGTTACGGCGGCAGGGGGCTCCTCCACTTT. This translates into CASSYGGRGLLHF.

This sequence joins TRBV2 and TRBJ2-2, with 8 bases identical to TRBD2. The CDR3 covers 15 residues. J gave up 5 bases and V 3 bases, and 5 bases lay outside the gene matches. CDR1 is SNHLY and CDR2 is FYNNEI in the germline V gene. CDR3 sequence reads: CASSDLRGGTGELFF. The CDR3 nucleotides read TGTGCCAGCAGTGACTTACGGGGGGGGACCGGGGAGCTGTTTTTT.

The chain links TRBV11-2 to TRBJ2-5; tentative D call: TRBD1 (6 bases). CDR3 length equals 15 residues. In germline, CDR1 is SGHAT, CDR2 FQNNGV. Trimming stripped 4 bases from V and 0 bases from J, with 12 bases between. CDR3 DNA sequence: TGTGCCAGCAGCTCCCAGGGGACATACCAAGAGACCCAGTACTTC. It specifies CASSSQGTYQETQYF.

The chain uses TRBV6-5 and TRBJ1-1; D is perhaps TRBD1 (5 bases). The CDR3 is made up of 14 amino acids. Trimming cost V 1 base and J 4 bases, with 10 bases left between them. The germline V gene encodes CDR1 MNHEY and CDR2 SVGAGI. CDR3 DNA sequence: TGTGCCAGCAGTTACTTGGGGCCAGCCACTGAAGCTTTCTTT. As protein: CASSYLGPATEAFF.

The V and J genes are TRBV6-5 and TRBJ1-1; D uncertain. Germline CDR1 MNHEY, CDR2 SVGAGI. This CDR3 spans 12 amino acids. Trimming left V 6 bases short and J 10 bases short, with 15 bases between. Here the CDR3 reads CASREYSSGAFF. CDR3 DNA: TGTGCCAGCAGGGAGTATTCGTCGGGAGCTTTCTTT.

The V gene is TRBV3-1 (or the pseudogene TRBV3-2), the J gene TRBJ1-1; D not resolved. Germline V gives CDR1 LGHDT, CDR2 YNNKEL (reference sequence). This CDR3 spans 13 amino acids. V was clipped by 0 bases and J by 4 bases, with 6 bases between them. CDR3 loop: CASSQDGSTEAFF. The CDR3 bases are TGTGCCAGCAGCCAAGATGGGAGCACTGAAGCTTTCTTT.

The rearrangement joins TRBV6-5 to TRBJ2-1; 8 bases agree with TRBD1. This CDR3 spans 15 amino acids. J lost 4 bases, V lost 3 bases, and 5 bases had no gene match. CDR1 is MNHEY and CDR2 is SVGAGI in the germline V gene. The CDR3 DNA reads as TGTGCCAGCAGTTATAACGGGGACAGGTACAATGAGCAGTTCTTC. Its protein product is CASSYNGDRYNEQFF.

V and J are TRBV7-9 and TRBJ1-5; 7 bases agree with TRBD1. J gave up 4 bases and V 5 bases, and 2 bases lay outside the gene matches. CDR1 and CDR2 from the germline V gene are SEHNR and FQNEAQ (reference sequence). The CDR3 extends over 13 amino acids. The CDR3 nucleotides are TGTGCCAGCAGCGGACAGGTAAATCAGCCCCAGCATTTT. Its translation: CASSGQVNQPQHF.

V gene TRBV27 combines with J gene TRBJ2-3, with no clear D. CDR3 length equals 13 residues. Per the germline V gene, CDR1 is MNHEY and CDR2 is SMNVEV (reference sequence). Trimming cost V 4 bases and J 0 bases, with 5 bases left between them. The CDR3 region has the DNA TGTGCCAGCAGTTACGGGAGCACAGATACGCAGTATTTT. Translation: CASSYGSTDTQYF.

The chain has TRBV19 and TRBJ2-7; 8 bases map to TRBD1. This CDR3 is built from 15 residues. Per germline, CDR1 LNHDA and CDR2 SQIVND (reference sequence). With 7 bases clipped from V and 3 bases from J, the junction kept 11 bases outside the gene matches. The CDR3 is CASTPGTGALYEQYF. DNA of the CDR3: TGTGCCAGTACCCCCGGGACAGGAGCTCTCTACGAGCAGTACTTC.

This chain joins TRBV9 and TRBJ2-3; D possibly corresponds to TRBD2 (6 bases). The CDR3 covers 14 residues. Germline CDR1 is SGDLS and CDR2 is YYNGEE. V was shortened by 7 bases and J by 2 bases, with 14 bases between the two germline ends. The CDR3 DNA reads TGTGCCAGCGGGATGGGACTTTTCACAGATACGCAGTATTTT. Translating gives CASGMGLFTDTQYF.